The 11 T cell receptor beta chains below were found in one sample sequenced in a study of cytomegalovirus exposure and HLA in healthy donors. 13 Jbeta primers and 60 Vbeta primers were used for the PCR. The table came from immunoSEQ multiplex PCR; TCRdb's copy has only in-frame clones and leaves some out. In the table there are approximately 160,000 clones, over 60% of which are singletons. Material: PBMCs. The receptors originated from a woman aged 25 to 39 in good health and CMV-seropositive.

The chain links TRBV5-1 to TRBJ2-2, with 11 positions matching TRBD1. Germline V gives CDR1 SGHRS, CDR2 YFSETQ. J was trimmed by 15 bases and V by 3 bases; bases with no gene match: 7. The CDR3 length is 13 residues. The chain's CDR3 is CASSWWTGGRLFF. CDR3 coding DNA: TGCGCCAGCAGCTGGTGGACAGGGGGCAGGTTGTTTTTT. Full variable domain (remainder filled in from reference TRBV5-1 and TRBJ2-2): KAGVTQTPRYLIKTRGQQVTLSCSPISGHRSVSWYQQTPGQGLQFLFEYFSETQRNKGNFPGRFSGRQFSNSRSEMNVSTLELGDSALYLCASSWWTGGRLFFGEGSRLTVL.

V usage is TRBV29-1 and J usage is TRBJ2-5, with a possible D match to TRBD2 (6 bases). TRBJ2-7 matches the DNA end more closely, so the J call is doubtful. The germline gives CDR1 SQVTM, CDR2 ANQGSEA. CDR3 size: 12 residues. The CDR3 sequence is CSVVGGSNEQYF. The DNA of the CDR3 is TGCAGCGTTGTCGGGGGTAGTAACGAGCAGTACTTC.

The CDR3 coding sequence is TGTGCCAGCAGTGAGTTACAATCCGCCCAGTACTTC. Translating gives CASSELQSAQYF. The rearrangement joins TRBV6-1 to TRBJ2-5; D is ambiguous. Germline V gene data show CDR1 as MNHNS and CDR2 as SASEGT. V was cut by 3 bases and J by 9 bases, with 11 bases left in between. The CDR3 loop spans 12 amino acids.

The chain recombines TRBV6-5 with TRBJ2-1, with 9 bases identical to TRBD1. Unmatched junction bases numbered 10, after V lost 6 bases and J lost 7 bases. The CDR3 loop spans 15 amino acids. The germline CDR1 and CDR2 sequences are MNHEY and SVGAGI. The CDR3 DNA follows: TGTGCCAGCAGGCAACAGGGGGCAGGGTTTAATGAGCAGTTCTTC. Protein sequence: CASRQQGAGFNEQFF.

This clone was observed a few times. The chain employs TRBV5-4 and TRBJ2-2, with 7 bases matching TRBD2. CDR1 and CDR2 (germline): SGHNT, YYREEE (reference sequence). Trimming took 4 bases from V and 7 from J; bases not matched to a gene: 7. This CDR3 has 14 amino acids. The CDR3 loop reads CASSPGGLIGELFF. Written as DNA, the CDR3 is TGTGCCAGCAGCCCCGGGGGGTTGATCGGGGAGCTGTTTTTT.

This clone was seen a handful of times. The gene calls are TRBV9 and TRBJ2-1; D unclear. The length of the CDR3 is 15 residues. Germline assignment: CDR1 SGDLS and CDR2 YYNGEE. Trimming pared 4 bases from V and 4 bases from J, leaving 15 bases between. Here the CDR3 DNA reads TGTGCCAGCAGCCCCCCGGTAAATGATTACAATGAGCAGTTCTTC. Translating it yields CASSPPVNDYNEQFF.

The chain employs TRBV5-1 and TRBJ1-1, with no clear D. Per the germline V gene, CDR1 is SGHRS and CDR2 is YFSETQ. The CDR3 has 14 amino acids. Trimming shortened V by 0 bases and J by 1 base, and 7 bases separated the two germline ends. CDR3 sequence reads: CASSLASWNTEAFF. The CDR3 DNA sequence: TGCGCCAGCAGCTTGGCTAGCTGGAACACTGAAGCTTTCTTT.

This clone was seen a handful of times. The rearrangement uses TRBV2 and TRBJ2-5; TRBD2 matches at 8 bases. The CDR3 covers 13 residues. Germline V lookup: CDR1 SNHLY, CDR2 FYNNEI. The J segment lost 7 bases and the V segment lost 10 bases, leaving 11 bases of the junction unmatched. CDR3 sequence reads: CAMGSGGIGTQYF. The CDR3 bases are TGTGCCATGGGAAGCGGGGGTATCGGGACCCAGTACTTC. The full variable domain, with the rest looked up from reference TRBV2 and TRBJ2-5, is EPEVTQTPSHQVTQMGQEVILRCVPISNHLYFYWYRQILGQKVEFLVSFYNNEISEKSEIFDDQFSVERPDGSNFTLKIRSTKLEDSAMYFCAMGSGGIGTQYFGPGTRLLVL.

CDR3 DNA: TGTGCCACCACACGGCTCCGGGACAGGGCTCGTCGGGAGCAGTACTTC. It is translated as CATTRLRDRARREQYF. The gene calls are TRBV28 and TRBJ2-7; 9 nucleotides agree with TRBD1. This CDR3 has 16 residues. Germline V gives CDR1 MDHEN, CDR2 SYDVKM. Germline trimming cut 10 bases from V and 7 bases from J; bases unmatched to any gene: 20. Using reference TRBV28 and TRBJ2-7 for the parts outside the CDR3, the full variable domain is DVKVTQSSRYLVKRTGEKVFLECVQDMDHENMFWYRQDPGLGLRLIYFSYDVKMKEKGDIPEGYSVSREKKERFSLILESASTNQTSMYLCATTRLRDRARREQYFGPGTRLTVT.

The chain has TRBV11-3 and TRBJ2-2, with TRBD2 identical over 9 bases. CDR3 length: 14 residues. CDR1 SGHNT and CDR2 YENEEA come from the germline V gene. Trimming removed 5 bases from V and 7 bases from J; junction bases left unmatched: 5. The CDR3 bases are TGTGCCAGCAGCCCGCGACTAGCGGTCGGGGAGCTGTTTTTT. It translates to CASSPRLAVGELFF.

This clone was found a few times. This chain connects TRBV15 to TRBJ2-5; D may be TRBD1 (5 bases). CDR1 LNHNV and CDR2 YYDKDF come from the germline V gene (reference sequence). The CDR3 contains 15 residues. V lost 0 bases to trimming and J lost 5 bases, with 13 bases between them. CDR3 in amino acids: CATSRDQRGPETQYF. DNA for the CDR3: TGTGCCACCAGCAGAGATCAAAGGGGTCCGGAGACCCAGTACTTC.